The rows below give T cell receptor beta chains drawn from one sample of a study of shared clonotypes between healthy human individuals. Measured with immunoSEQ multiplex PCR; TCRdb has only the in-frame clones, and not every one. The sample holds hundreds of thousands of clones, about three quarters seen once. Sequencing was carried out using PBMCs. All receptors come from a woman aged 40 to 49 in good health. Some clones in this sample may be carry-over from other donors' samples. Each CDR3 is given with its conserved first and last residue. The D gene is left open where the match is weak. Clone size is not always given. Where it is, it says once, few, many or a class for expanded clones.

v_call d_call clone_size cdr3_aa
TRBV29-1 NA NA CSVAPLGNEKLFF
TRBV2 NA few CASSVQGRLSEQYF
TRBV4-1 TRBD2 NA CASSAPGTSGSSGEQFF
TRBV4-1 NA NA CASSLGTAEHYGYTF
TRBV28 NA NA CASSPGGNRGDQPQHF
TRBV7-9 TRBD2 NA CASSPHASGSSYEQYF
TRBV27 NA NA CASSLGGGGRFGYTF
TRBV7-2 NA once CASSLARGVYNEQFF
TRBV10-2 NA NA CASSESVFGIHEQYF
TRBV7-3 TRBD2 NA CASSTRGVSYNEQFF
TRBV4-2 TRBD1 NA CASSPTPGQGGRRETQYF
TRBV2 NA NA CASLDLYNEQFF
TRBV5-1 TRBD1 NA CASSLDGQGNTEAFF
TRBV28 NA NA CASSSTGISGNTIYF
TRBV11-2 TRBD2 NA CASGSGTSGNEQFF
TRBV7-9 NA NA CASSLPPNTEAFF
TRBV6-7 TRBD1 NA CASSYSNQGEGNTIYF
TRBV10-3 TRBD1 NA CAIKGQPQETQYF
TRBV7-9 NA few CASSFGVGYEQYF